This T cell receptor (beta chain) was sequenced during a study of blood T cells in healthy people across ages (dated by TCRdb to about 2015). Concerning the study at large: Template switching captured roughly one uniquely barcoded TCR beta cDNA molecule per two T cells in model experiments. Using deep sequencing normalized with unique cDNA molecular identifiers, the study measured how TCR beta repertoire diversity changes with age. Donors were grouped into four age groups: young (average approximately 15 years), middle-aged (39), aged (62) and long-lived (approximately 75). To avoid experimental bias, donors of different ages were spread randomly across the sequencing lanes. Using the same blood draw, the study looked at two additional independent replicas of 1 million unique cDNA reads for two donors, one aged 18 to 30 and the other aged 80 or older. Study-wide findings and limitations: Bulk unsorted PBMC profiling prevented conclusive comparison of naive and antigen-experienced compartments. Because donor CMV infection status was unknown, age-related changes in expanded clonotypes were potentially confounded. The percentage of naive T cells measured by flow cytometry correlated strongly with observed TCR beta diversity. Compared with the aged group, the long-lived group had more naive CD4+ T cells, fewer expanded clones and increased TCR diversity, a pattern suggesting age selection. Observed TCR beta diversity per million T cells fell roughly linearly with age, and a significant reduction was already apparent by age approximately 40. Total diversity estimates from one million sequenced T cells were considered lower bounds and underestimates.

According to the germline V gene, CDR1 reads LGHNA and CDR2 reads YSLEER. The CDR3 goes from the cysteine to the phenylalanine over 15 residues. Only CDR3 DNA remains: 45 bases, in frame from the first base. The donors were a few dozen Caucasian individuals from Russia, aged roughly 6 to 90 years, who were systemically healthy. Each donor gave approximately 9.4 milliliters of peripheral blood, drawn into EDTA-treated Vacutainer tubes. Ficoll-Paque density-gradient centrifugation was used to isolate PBMCs, with at least 7 million obtained per sample. Total RNA was extracted from PBMCs with Trizol reagent, with at least 5.5 micrograms obtained per sample. Naive CD45RAhigh/CD27high T cell percentages were measured by flow cytometry on a PBMC aliquot from every donor. Preparation of the library involved 5' RACE. Sequencing took place on an Illumina HiSeq 2500. A second about 7 to 12 cycle PCR used a sample-barcoded 5' primer and a J-beta primer mix. A unique molecular identifier was introduced onto each TCR beta cDNA molecule by a template-switch 5' adaptor carrying 12 random nucleotides. At least 2.5 million CDR3-containing paired-end reads were obtained from each sample. First-strand cDNA synthesis was performed from all RNA using the Mint cDNA synthesis kit, with priming by a TRBC-specific oligonucleotide. Following uracil-DNA glycosylase treatment, all cDNA underwent a first 18-cycle PCR with the universal primers M1SS and BC2_uni_R. The study's own analysis went as follows. Normalization of each sample was performed by random selection of 1 million high-quality reads, each carrying a distinct molecular identifier. Reads sharing molecular identifiers were discarded rather than binned into consensus sequences. CDR3 identification, clonotype clustering and error correction used MiTCR with a Q25 quality threshold and the strictest error-elimination algorithm. Lower-bound total TCR beta diversity was estimated with a nonparametric unseen species model using Euler transformation. TCRdb redid the processing of the public reads, applying fastp at Q25 and MiXCR, and retained in-frame beta chains. Each CDR3 protein gets just one entry, which takes the most common genes and DNA from the rows behind it. These V and J calls originate from TCRdb's pipeline instead of the authors' own analysis. For this sample there are over 1,500,000 distinct CDR3 sequences; about 49% appear just once. The ten most abundant clones make up less than 2.5% of the sample.

This clonotype is a singleton in its sample. The antigen it binds to is not known. The input lacks base qualities; no much larger clone sits a single base away. This clonotype originated in a woman in her thirties or forties in good health. The sequencing sample was made of blood. The rearrangement joined TRBV4-3 to TRBJ2-1; no D gene call is confident. The J call could be wrong; TRBJ2-7 is a better fit for the DNA end. For the CDR3, the sequence is CASSHTSSSYNEQYF. The base sequence is TGCGCCAGCAGCCATACGTCGAGCTCCTACAATGAGCAGTACTTC.